This T cell receptor beta chain was found in a study of blood T cell repertoires in COVID-19. Across the whole study: The origin of the acute and convalescent COVID-19 samples was the United States, Italy and Spain. Sample material is recorded as cDNA or gDNA derived from T cells, B-cell-depleted T cells, or PBMCs.

Clones were sequenced by immunoSEQ multiplex PCR, and TCRdb holds only the in-frame ones, with some missing. Of some 40,000 clones in the sample, roughly 82% were seen once. The CDR3 loop spans 13 amino acids. Germline CDR1 is SGHVS and CDR2 is FNYEAQ. The ends were cut back, 0 bases at V and 7 bases at J, with 9 bases in the middle. V gene TRBV7-6 combines with J gene TRBJ1-1; D possibly corresponds to TRBD1 (5 bases). Sample: peripheral blood. The receptor was isolated from a man between 50 and 59 years old with active or convalescent COVID-19. The CDR3 reads CASSLARASEAFF. CDR3 coding DNA: TGTGCCAGCAGCTTAGCCAGGGCGAGTGAAGCTTTCTTT.